This note documents a single T cell receptor (beta chain) sequence. This sample was included in a study of blood T cell repertoires in COVID-19. Study background: PBMCs, B-cell-depleted T cells, or T cells provided the cDNA or gDNA that made up the material.

The CDR3 is 12 residues long. Trimming left V 3 bases short and J 14 bases short, with 12 bases between. From germline, CDR1 is SGHRS and CDR2 YFSETQ. Produced via immunoSEQ multiplex PCR; TCRdb's table is partial and in-frame only. Of roughly 250,000 clones in the sample, approximately 90% were seen once. Cohorts were based on clinical histories the participants reported. The sample taken for sequencing was PBMCs or T cells enriched from blood (not recorded which). The V gene is TRBV5-1, the J gene TRBJ1-6; D might be TRBD1 (5 bases). The receptor was derived from a man aged 35 to 55 who had recovered from COVID-19. In DNA, the CDR3 is TGCGCCAGCAGCTGGGGCGGCGGAACCCTCCACTTT. It codes for CASSWGGGTLHF.